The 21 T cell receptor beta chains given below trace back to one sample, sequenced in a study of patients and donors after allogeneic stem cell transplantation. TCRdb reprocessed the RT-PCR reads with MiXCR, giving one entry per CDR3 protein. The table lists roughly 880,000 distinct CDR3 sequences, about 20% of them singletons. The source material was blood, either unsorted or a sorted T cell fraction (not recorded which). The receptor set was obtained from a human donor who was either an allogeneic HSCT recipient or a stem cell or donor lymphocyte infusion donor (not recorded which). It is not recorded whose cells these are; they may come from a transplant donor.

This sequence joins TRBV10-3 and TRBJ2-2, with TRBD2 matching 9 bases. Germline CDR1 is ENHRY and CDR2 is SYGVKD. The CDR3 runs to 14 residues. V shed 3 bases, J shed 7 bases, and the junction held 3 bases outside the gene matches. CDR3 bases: TGTGCCATCAGTGACCTAGCGGGGAACGGGGAGCTGTTTTTT. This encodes CAISDLAGNGELFF.

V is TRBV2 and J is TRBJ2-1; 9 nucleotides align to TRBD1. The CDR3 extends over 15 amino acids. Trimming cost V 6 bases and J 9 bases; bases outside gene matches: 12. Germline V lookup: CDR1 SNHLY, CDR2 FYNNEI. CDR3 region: CASSLRDRVVGEQFF. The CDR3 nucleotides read TGTGCCAGCAGCCTCCGGGACAGGGTGGTTGGTGAGCAGTTCTTC.

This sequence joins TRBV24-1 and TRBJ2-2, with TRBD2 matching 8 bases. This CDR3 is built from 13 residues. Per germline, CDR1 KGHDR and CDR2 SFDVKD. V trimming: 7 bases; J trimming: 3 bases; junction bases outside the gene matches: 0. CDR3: CATRTSDTGELFF. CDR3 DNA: TGTGCCACCAGGACTAGCGACACCGGGGAGCTGTTTTTT.

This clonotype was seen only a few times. The CDR3 coding sequence is TGTGCCAGCAGCCCCCAAACAGGGGGCCACTACGAGCAGTACTTC. Translating gives CASSPQTGGHYEQYF. J is TRBJ2-7 and V is TRBV5-6; TRBD1 matches at 9 bases. The CDR3 runs 15 residues. V was clipped by 4 bases and J by 3 bases; unmatched bases: 8. Per germline, CDR1 SGHDT and CDR2 YYEEEE.

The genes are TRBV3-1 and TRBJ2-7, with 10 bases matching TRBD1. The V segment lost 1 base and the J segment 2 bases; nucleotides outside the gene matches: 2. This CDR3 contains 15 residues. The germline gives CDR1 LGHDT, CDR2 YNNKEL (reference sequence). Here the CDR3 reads CASSQGQGATYEQYF. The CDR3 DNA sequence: TGTGCCAGCAGCCAAGGACAGGGGGCGACCTACGAGCAGTACTTC.

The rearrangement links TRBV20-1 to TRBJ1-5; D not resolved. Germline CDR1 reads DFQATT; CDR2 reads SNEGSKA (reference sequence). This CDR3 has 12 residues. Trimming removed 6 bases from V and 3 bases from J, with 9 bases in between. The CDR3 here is CSAVGSNQPQHF. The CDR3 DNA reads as TGCAGTGCAGTAGGATCCAATCAGCCCCAGCATTTT.

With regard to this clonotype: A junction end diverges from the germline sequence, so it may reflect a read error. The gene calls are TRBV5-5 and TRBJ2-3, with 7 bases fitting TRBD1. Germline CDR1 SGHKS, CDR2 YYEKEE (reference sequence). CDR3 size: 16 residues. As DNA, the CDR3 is TGTGCCACCAGCTTGGTGGAGACAGGGATCACAGATACGCAGTATTTT. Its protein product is CATSLVETGITDTQYF.

In DNA, the CDR3 is TGTGCCAGCAGGAAAACAGGGGAGCCCCTCTATGGCTACACCTTC. Translated: CASRKTGEPLYGYTF. The chain links TRBV12-3 or TRBV12-4 to TRBJ1-2; TRBD1 aligns across 7 bases. This CDR3 comprises 15 residues. The J segment lost 4 bases and the V segment lost 6 bases, leaving 11 bases of the junction unmatched.

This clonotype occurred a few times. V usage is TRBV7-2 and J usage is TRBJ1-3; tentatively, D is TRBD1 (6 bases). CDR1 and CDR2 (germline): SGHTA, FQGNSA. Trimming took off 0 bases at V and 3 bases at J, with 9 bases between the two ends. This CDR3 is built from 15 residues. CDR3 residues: CASSLARGYGNTIYF. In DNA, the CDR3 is TGTGCCAGCAGCTTAGCAAGGGGGTATGGAAACACCATATATTTT.

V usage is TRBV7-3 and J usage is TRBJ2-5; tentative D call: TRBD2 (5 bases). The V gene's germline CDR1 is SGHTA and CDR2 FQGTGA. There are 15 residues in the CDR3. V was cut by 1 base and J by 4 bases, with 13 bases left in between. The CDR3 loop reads CASSLRVGGGETQYF. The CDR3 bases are TGTGCCAGCAGCTTAAGGGTAGGAGGCGGAGAGACCCAGTACTTC.

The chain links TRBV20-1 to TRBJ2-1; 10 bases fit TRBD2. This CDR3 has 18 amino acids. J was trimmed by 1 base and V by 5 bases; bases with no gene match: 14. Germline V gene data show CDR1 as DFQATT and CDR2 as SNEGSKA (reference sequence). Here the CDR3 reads CSARSAGGLLRSYNEQFF. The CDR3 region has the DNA TGCAGTGCTCGATCAGCGGGGGGGCTCCTGCGATCCTACAATGAGCAGTTCTTC.

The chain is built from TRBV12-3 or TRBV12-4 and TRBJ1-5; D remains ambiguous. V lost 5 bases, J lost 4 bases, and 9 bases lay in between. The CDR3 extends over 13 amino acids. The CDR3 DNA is TGTGCCAGCAGTGATGGGATAAATCAGCCCCAGCATTTT. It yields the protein CASSDGINQPQHF.

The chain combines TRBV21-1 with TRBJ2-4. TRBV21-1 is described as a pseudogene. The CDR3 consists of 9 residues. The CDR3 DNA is TGTGCCAGCAGGGACATTCAGTACTTC. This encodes CASRDIQYF.

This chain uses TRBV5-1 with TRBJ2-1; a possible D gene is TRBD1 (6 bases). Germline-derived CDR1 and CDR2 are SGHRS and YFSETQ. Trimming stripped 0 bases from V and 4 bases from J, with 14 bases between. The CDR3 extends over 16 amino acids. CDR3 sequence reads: CASSLVGDIEYNEQFF. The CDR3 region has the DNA TGCGCCAGCAGCTTGGTAGGGGACATCGAATACAATGAGCAGTTCTTC. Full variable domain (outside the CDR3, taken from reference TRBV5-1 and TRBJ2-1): KAGVTQTPRYLIKTRGQQVTLSCSPISGHRSVSWYQQTPGQGLQFLFEYFSETQRNKGNFPGRFSGRQFSNSRSEMNVSTLELGDSALYLCASSLVGDIEYNEQFFGPGTRLTVL.

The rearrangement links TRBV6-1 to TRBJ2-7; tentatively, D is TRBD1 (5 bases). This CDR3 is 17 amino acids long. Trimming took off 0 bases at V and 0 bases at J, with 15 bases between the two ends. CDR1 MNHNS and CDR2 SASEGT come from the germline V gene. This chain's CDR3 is CASSEALRQISSYEQYF. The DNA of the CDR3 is TGTGCCAGCAGTGAAGCGTTGCGACAGATTAGCTCCTACGAGCAGTACTTC.

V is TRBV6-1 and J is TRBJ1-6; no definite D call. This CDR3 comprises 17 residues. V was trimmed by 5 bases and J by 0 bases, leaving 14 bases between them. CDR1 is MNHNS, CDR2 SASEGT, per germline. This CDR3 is CASSRLGVSSYNSPLHF. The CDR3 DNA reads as TGTGCCAGCAGTCGCCTCGGGGTGAGCTCCTATAATTCACCCCTCCACTTT.

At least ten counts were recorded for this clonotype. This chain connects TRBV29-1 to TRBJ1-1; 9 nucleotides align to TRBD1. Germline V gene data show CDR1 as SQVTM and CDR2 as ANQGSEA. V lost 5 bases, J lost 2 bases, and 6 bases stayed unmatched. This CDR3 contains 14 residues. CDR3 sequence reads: CSVRGGQGNTEAFF. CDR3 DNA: TGCAGCGTTCGGGGGGGACAGGGAAACACTGAAGCTTTCTTT.

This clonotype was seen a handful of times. The CDR3 DNA reads TGCAGTGCTAGATCACCCGCGGACGTCACAGATACGCAGTATTTT. Its translation is CSARSPADVTDTQYF. This sequence joins TRBV20-1 and TRBJ2-3; D unclear. V dropped 2 bases and J dropped 2 bases, with 14 bases sitting between them. The CDR3 runs 15 residues. Germline values: CDR1 DFQATT, CDR2 SNEGSKA (reference sequence).

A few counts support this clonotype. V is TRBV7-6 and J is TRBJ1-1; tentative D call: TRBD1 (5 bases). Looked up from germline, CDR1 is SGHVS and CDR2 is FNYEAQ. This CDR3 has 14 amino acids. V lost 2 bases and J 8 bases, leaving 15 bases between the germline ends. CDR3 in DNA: TGTGCCAGCAGCTTAAAGGGACTACTTGCCGAAGCTTTCTTT. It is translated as CASSLKGLLAEAFF. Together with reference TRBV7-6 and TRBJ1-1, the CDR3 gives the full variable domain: GAGVSQSPRYKVTKRGQDVALRCDPISGHVSLYWYRQALGQGPEFLTYFNYEAQQDKSGLPNDRFSAERPEGSISTLTIQRTEQRDSAMYRCASSLKGLLAEAFFGQGTRLTVV.

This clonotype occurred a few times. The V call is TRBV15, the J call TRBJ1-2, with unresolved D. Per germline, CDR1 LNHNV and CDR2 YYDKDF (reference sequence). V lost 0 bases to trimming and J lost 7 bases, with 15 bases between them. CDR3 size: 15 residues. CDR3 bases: TGTGCCACCAGCAGAGATAGGACCGCCTCGGGTGGCTACACCTTC. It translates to CATSRDRTASGGYTF.

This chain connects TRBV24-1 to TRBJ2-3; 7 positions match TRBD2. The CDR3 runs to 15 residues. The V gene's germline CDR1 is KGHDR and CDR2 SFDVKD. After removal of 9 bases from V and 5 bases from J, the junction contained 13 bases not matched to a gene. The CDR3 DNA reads TGTGCCACCTCTGCCTTAACGGGAGGAGGAGATACGCAGTATTTT. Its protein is CATSALTGGGDTQYF.